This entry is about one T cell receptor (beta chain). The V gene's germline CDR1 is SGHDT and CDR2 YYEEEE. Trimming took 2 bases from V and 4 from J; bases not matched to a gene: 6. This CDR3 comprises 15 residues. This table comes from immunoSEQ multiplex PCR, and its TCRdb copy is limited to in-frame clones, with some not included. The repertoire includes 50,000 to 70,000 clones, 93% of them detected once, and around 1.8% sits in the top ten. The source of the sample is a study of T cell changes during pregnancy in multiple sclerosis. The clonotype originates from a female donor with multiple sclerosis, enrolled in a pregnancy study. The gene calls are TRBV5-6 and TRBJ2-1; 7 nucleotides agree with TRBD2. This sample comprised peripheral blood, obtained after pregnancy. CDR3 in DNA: TGTGCCAGCAGCTTCTCAGCAGCGGGGTACAATGAGCAGTTCTTC. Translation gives CASSFSAAGYNEQFF.